The T cell receptor (beta chain) described here comes from a study of sequential checkpoint blockade in melanoma. The sample's treatment: randomized to nivolumab then ipilimumab (arm A) or the reverse (arm B). Using immunoSEQ multiplex PCR, the repertoire was profiled, and TCRdb retains in-frame clones only, with some absent. The sample lists just over 20,000 clones; 27% were seen once. This clone was counted between two and nine times. The receptor was derived from a human donor with melanoma. Sequences were derived from tumor tissue (inferred from file names), sampled from a patient given nivolumab and ipilimumab in sequence.

The chain's CDR3 is CAWNDGGTDTQYF. In DNA, the CDR3 is TGTGCCTGGAATGACGGGGGTACAGATACGCAGTATTTT. The chain uses TRBV30 and TRBJ2-3; D perhaps matches TRBD2 (6 bases). CDR3 length: 13 amino acids. Between the trimmed V and J ends, which lost 4 bases and 3 bases, there was a span of 11 bases. In germline, CDR1 is GTSNPN, CDR2 SVGIG (reference sequence). The entire variable domain, with the rest obtained from reference TRBV30 and TRBJ2-3, is as follows: SQTIHQWPATLVQPVGSPLSLECTVEGTSNPNLYWYRQAAGRGLQLLFYSVGIGQISSEVPQNLSASRPQDRQFILSSKKLLLSDSGFYLCAWNDGGTDTQYFGPGTRLTVL.